The source of this TCR beta chain is a study of blood T cell repertoires in COVID-19 (dated by TCRdb to 2019 to 2021). Regarding the complete study: Samples from collaborators originated in the United States, Italy and Spain and spanned both the acute and convalescent phases of COVID-19. The prospective study material was composed of cDNA or gDNA derived from T cells, B-cell-depleted T cells, or PBMCs. The samples were drawn from the first 160 participants of the ongoing ImmuneRACE study and from 1,254 subjects provided by 6 global collaborators. Deeply sampled blood TCRbeta repertoires from subjects exposed to, actively infected with, or recovered from COVID-19 were included in the dataset. The repertoires were made available in a free public database intended to serve as a resource for research on the immune response to SARS-CoV-2. A de-identified subject ID, COVID-19 status, age in years and sex were almost always included in the sample metadata. Where available, HLA class I and class II types were obtained from metadata supplied by the sample provider rather than from assay-based typing.

In Seattle, one collaborating source enrolled patients while the infection was active and tracked those patients longitudinally over the course of disease. Collaborating institutions collected whole blood in K2EDTA tubes following their own protocols. Collaborator samples were shipped for TCRbeta analysis as frozen whole blood, isolated PBMCs, or DNA extracted from either sample type. The paper's findings and limits, for the study overall: The amount of clinical and demographic metadata varied by source and participant and was provided uncurated.

The V end loses 4 bases and the J end loses 0 bases, and a stretch of 12 bases separates them. Its CDR3 holds 15 amino acids, cysteine through phenylalanine. Only the CDR3 region is kept as DNA, spanning 45 bases read in frame from base 1. For CDR1 and CDR2, the germline V gene lists LGHNA and YNFKEQ. TCRbeta CDR3 regions were amplified from genomic DNA by means of the immunoSEQ Assay, a bias-controlled multiplex PCR. In the paper's pipeline: Within the assay, amplification of reference gene primers was used to estimate how many nucleated cells each sample contained. To quantify the absolute abundance of each unique TCRbeta CDR3 rearrangement, sequence reads were collapsed and filtered. Productive Simpson clonality was computed per sample as the square root of Simpson's diversity index over productive rearrangements. TCRdb stores this immuneACCESS table with in-frame sequences only. Part of the clones is absent; in the studies checked, under half of the shortfall reflects unresolved V genes, and no reason is known for the rest. V, J and clone size reflect that table, while D and trimming were determined from the DNA. This sample holds some 120,000 clones; roughly 72% were observed only once. The biggest ten clones account for over 5.5% of the sample.

This clone appeared a few times. The target of this receptor is not known. No much larger clone is present one base from it, and per-base qualities are unavailable. The receptor's source is a man older than 75 with COVID-19, enrolled during active disease. The chain is made from TRBV4-2 and TRBJ1-1, with the D gene too uncertain to name. Sequenced sample: peripheral blood. Here is the DNA: TGTGCCAGCAGCCCTACGCCAAGCTTGAACACTGAAGCTTTCTTT. Its amino acids are CASSPTPSLNTEAFF.